This T cell receptor beta chain was sequenced during a study of T cells in Graves' hyperthyroidism and ophthalmopathy. Study-level points and caveats: Most clonotypes expanded in thyroid above 0.001 were likewise present in blood.

What was amplified from RNA transcripts were TCR beta CDR3 regions. In the first-round RT-PCR of the TCR CDR3, the HTBI primer set was used. TCRdb called the multiplex PCR reads again in MiXCR, with one record for every CDR3 protein. The sample lists about 700,000 distinct CDR3 sequences, 13% to 15% occurring once. Uncontrolled infection, other autoimmune disease, pregnancy or lactation led to exclusion. This clonotype came up many times. Its antigen is not known. Germline V gene sequence: CDR1 SGHTA, CDR2 FQGNSA. The CDR3 sequence is 13 residues long. V gave up 2 bases and J gave up 6 bases, with 9 bases separating them.

The chain employs TRBV7-2 and TRBJ2-3, with D hard to call. Sequences were obtained from blood. This receptor was obtained from a woman younger than 30 with Graves' hyperthyroidism. CDR3 sequence reads: CASSLRPPDTQYF. The DNA of the CDR3 is TGTGCCAGCAGCTTAAGGCCCCCCGATACGCAGTATTTT.